What follows are 7 T cell receptor beta chains derived from one specimen sequenced in a study of T cells in Graves' hyperthyroidism and ophthalmopathy. Amplification of TCR beta CDR3 regions was performed using RNA transcripts as template. HTBI primers were employed in a first-round RT-PCR of the TCR CDR3. TCRdb reprocessed the multiplex PCR reads with MiXCR, giving one entry per CDR3 protein. The table includes about 400,000 distinct CDR3 sequences, about 15% detected once. Sequencing was performed on blood. These receptors were collected from a woman aged 25 to 39 with Graves' hyperthyroidism.

There are a few counts of this clonotype. In DNA, the CDR3 is TGCAGCGTTATCTCCTGGGTAGGTACTGAAGCTTTCTTT. Protein sequence: CSVISWVGTEAFF. The chain carries TRBV29-1 and TRBJ1-1; no definite D call. Germline CDR1 and CDR2: SQVTM and ANQGSEA. V was trimmed by 5 bases and J by 5 bases, leaving 15 bases between them. CDR3 length: 13 amino acids.

In this sample, this clonotype turned up many times. The chain combines TRBV20-1 with TRBJ1-1, with D possibly TRBD1 on 5 matching bases. CDR1 and CDR2 (germline): DFQATT, SNEGSKA (reference sequence). V lost 4 bases to trimming and J lost 11 bases, with 17 bases between them. CDR3 length: 12 amino acids. The chain's CDR3 is CSAKGTALWAFF. Written as DNA, the CDR3 is TGCAGTGCTAAGGGGACGGCCCTTTGGGCTTTCTTT.

This clonotype was seen a handful of times. The V and J genes are TRBV28 and TRBJ1-5; weak D call: TRBD1 (6 bases). The CDR3 has 13 amino acids. V lost 3 bases, J lost 8 bases, and 11 bases lay in between. Germline V gene data show CDR1 as MDHEN and CDR2 as SYDVKM. The CDR3 spells CASSLHRVKPQHF. In DNA, the CDR3 is TGTGCCAGCAGTTTGCACAGGGTGAAGCCCCAGCATTTT.

This clonotype was observed a few times. The V and J genes are TRBV9 and TRBJ1-5; no clear D gene. Deletions cut 0 bases from V and 7 bases from J, with 11 bases between. CDR3 length: 14 amino acids. Germline loops: CDR1 SGDLS, CDR2 YYNGEE. For the CDR3, the DNA is TGTGCCAGCAGCGTAGACGGTCTAGGGCAGCCCCAGCATTTT. This gives the protein CASSVDGLGQPQHF.

The rearrangement uses TRBV5-6 and TRBJ1-5; D unresolved. Trimming stripped 4 bases from V and 4 bases from J, with 21 bases between. The CDR3 covers 17 residues. The germline gives CDR1 SGHDT, CDR2 YYEEEE. Here the CDR3 reads CASSRVLDTFGNQPQHF. The CDR3 DNA follows: TGTGCCAGCAGCCGGGTTCTAGACACCTTCGGAAATCAGCCCCAGCATTTT.

This clonotype was counted many times. This chain uses TRBV28 with TRBJ1-5, with 8 bases matching TRBD1. Germline trimming cut 2 bases from V and 6 bases from J; bases unmatched to any gene: 3. CDR3 length: 14 amino acids. Germline-derived CDR1 and CDR2 are MDHEN and SYDVKM. CDR3 region: CASSLPGGPQPQHF. DNA of the CDR3: TGTGCCAGCAGTTTACCAGGGGGCCCTCAGCCCCAGCATTTT. Full variable domain (rest looked up from reference TRBV28 and TRBJ1-5): DVKVTQSSRYLVKRTGEKVFLECVQDMDHENMFWYRQDPGLGLRLIYFSYDVKMKEKGDIPEGYSVSREKKERFSLILESASTNQTSMYLCASSLPGGPQPQHFGDGTRLSIL.

The chain combines TRBV5-1 with TRBJ2-1; 11 bases align to TRBD2. CDR3 length: 19 amino acids. Looked up from germline, CDR1 is SGHRS and CDR2 is YFSETQ. V lost 0 bases to trimming and J lost 2 bases; unmatched junction nucleotides: 10. This chain's CDR3 is CASSLVPSGRPGTYNEQFF. Here the CDR3 DNA reads TGCGCCAGCAGCTTGGTCCCTAGCGGGAGGCCGGGCACCTACAATGAGCAGTTCTTC. Using reference TRBV5-1 and TRBJ2-1 for the parts outside the CDR3, the full variable domain is KAGVTQTPRYLIKTRGQQVTLSCSPISGHRSVSWYQQTPGQGLQFLFEYFSETQRNKGNFPGRFSGRQFSNSRSEMNVSTLELGDSALYLCASSLVPSGRPGTYNEQFFGPGTRLTVL.